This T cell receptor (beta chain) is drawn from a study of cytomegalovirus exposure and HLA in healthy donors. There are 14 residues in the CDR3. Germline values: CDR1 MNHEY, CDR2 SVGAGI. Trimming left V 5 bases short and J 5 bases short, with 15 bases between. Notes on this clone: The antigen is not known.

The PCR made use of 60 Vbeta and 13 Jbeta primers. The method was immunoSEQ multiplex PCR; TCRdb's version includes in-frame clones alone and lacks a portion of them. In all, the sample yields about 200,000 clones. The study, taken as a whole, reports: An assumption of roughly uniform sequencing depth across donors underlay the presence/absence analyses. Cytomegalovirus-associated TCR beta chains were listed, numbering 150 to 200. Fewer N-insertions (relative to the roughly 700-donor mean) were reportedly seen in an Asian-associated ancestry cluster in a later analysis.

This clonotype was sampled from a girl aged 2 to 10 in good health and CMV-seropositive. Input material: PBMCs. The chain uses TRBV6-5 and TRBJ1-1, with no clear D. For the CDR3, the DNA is TGTGCCAGCAGTGAAGGGAGACGGAGAACTGAAGCTTTCTTT. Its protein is CASSEGRRRTEAFF.